The 13 T cell receptor beta chains given below trace back to one sample, sequenced in a study of blood T cell repertoires in COVID-19. Sequencing was performed with immunoSEQ multiplex PCR; in TCRdb, only in-frame clones are kept and a portion is missing. Of about 400,000 clones listed, approximately 89% are singletons. The sample was PBMCs or T cells enriched from blood (not recorded which). These receptors all come from a woman aged 25 to 39 who had recovered from COVID-19.

The chain recombines TRBV27 with TRBJ2-2, with 7 positions matching TRBD1. The CDR3 length is 17 residues. J lost 0 bases, V lost 4 bases, and 8 bases had no gene match. Looked up from germline, CDR1 is MNHEY and CDR2 is SMNVEV (reference sequence). The CDR3 DNA is TGTGCCAGCAGTTCTACAGGGGTCATATCGAACACCGGGGAGCTGTTTTTT. This encodes CASSSTGVISNTGELFF.

CDR3 bases: TGTGCCAGCGCCGGGGACAGATCCTTTGAAGCTTTCTTT. It encodes CASAGDRSFEAFF. The genes are TRBV7-2 and TRBJ1-1; 7 bases match TRBD1. The CDR3 loop spans 13 amino acids. Unmatched junction bases numbered 10, after V lost 8 bases and J lost 7 bases. Germline V gives CDR1 SGHTA, CDR2 FQGNSA.

This clone has just one count. The CDR3, as DNA: TGTGCCAGCAGCCTATCAGGGGGCCTTGGCAATCAGCCCCAGCATTTT. Translation: CASSLSGGLGNQPQHF. This chain uses TRBV7-2 with TRBJ1-5; 8 bases fit TRBD1. CDR1 and CDR2 from the germline V gene are SGHTA and FQGNSA. CDR3 length equals 16 residues. J gave up 2 bases and V 5 bases, and 8 bases lay outside the gene matches.

V and J are TRBV4-1 and TRBJ1-2; a possible D gene is TRBD1 (5 bases). Trimming pared 2 bases from V and 2 bases from J, leaving 12 bases between. Germline CDR1 MGHRA, CDR2 YSYEKL. The CDR3 has 15 residues. CDR3 amino acids: CASSQQTAANYGYTF. DNA of the CDR3: TGCGCCAGCAGCCAACAGACAGCTGCGAACTATGGCTACACCTTC.

The gene calls are TRBV7-9 and TRBJ1-4; 9 nucleotides agree with TRBD1. The CDR3 length is 18 residues. The germline V gene has CDR1 SEHNR and CDR2 FQNEAQ (reference sequence). V was clipped by 0 bases and J by 4 bases; unmatched bases: 9. The CDR3 sequence: CASSLAPGQGLNNEKLFF. Here the CDR3 DNA reads TGTGCCAGCAGCTTAGCTCCGGGACAGGGTCTTAATAATGAAAAACTGTTTTTT.

The chain carries TRBV5-1 and TRBJ2-3; TRBD1 matches 8 bases. CDR1 and CDR2 (germline): SGHRS, YFSETQ. The CDR3 runs 15 residues. J lost 3 bases, V lost 2 bases, and 5 bases had no gene match. CDR3 nucleotides: TGCGCCAGCAGCTTCCGACAGGGGAGGACAGATACGCAGTATTTT. This translates into CASSFRQGRTDTQYF.

The chain carries TRBV6-1 and TRBJ2-5; TRBD2 is a possible D gene (6 bases). Germline V gene lookup returns CDR1 MNHNS and CDR2 SASEGT. V was shortened by 1 base and J by 4 bases, with 13 bases between the two germline ends. The CDR3 has 15 amino acids. CDR3 region: CASSEDGTPAETQYF. The CDR3 DNA follows: TGTGCCAGCAGTGAAGACGGGACTCCTGCAGAGACCCAGTACTTC.

The V call is TRBV18, the J call TRBJ2-2; maybe TRBD1 (5 bases). V was clipped by 4 bases and J by 7 bases, with 13 bases between them. The CDR3 totals 14 residues. Germline V gives CDR1 KGHSH, CDR2 LQKENI. Here the CDR3 reads CASSHDRPSGELFF. In DNA, the CDR3 is TGTGCCAGCTCACACGACAGACCGAGCGGGGAGCTGTTTTTT.

The chain joins TRBV7-2 to TRBJ2-2; D ambiguous. The CDR3 covers 15 residues. Looked up from germline, CDR1 is SGHTA and CDR2 is FQGNSA. Between the trimmed V and J ends, which lost 2 bases and 6 bases, there was a span of 13 bases. The CDR3 region has the DNA TGTGCCAGCAGCTTATCGTTTCGGGTGGCCGGGGAGCTGTTTTTT. It is translated as CASSLSFRVAGELFF.

The rearrangement links TRBV7-9 to TRBJ1-2; TRBD1 matches 7 bases. The V gene's germline CDR1 is SEHNR and CDR2 FQNEAQ (reference sequence). This CDR3 comprises 16 residues. Losses at the gene ends were 2 bases for V and 0 bases for J; bases not matched to a gene: 6. The CDR3 is CASSLLRDRTNYGYTF. The CDR3 nucleotides read TGTGCCAGCAGCTTACTCCGGGACAGAACTAACTATGGCTACACCTTC.

The chain is built from TRBV7-2 and TRBJ1-1; D remains unclear. The V end was cut by 2 bases, the J end by 1 base, with 5 bases between. The CDR3 contains 13 residues. The germline CDR1 and CDR2 sequences are SGHTA and FQGNSA. CDR3 region: CASSLIENTEAFF. CDR3 nucleotide sequence: TGTGCCAGCAGCTTAATAGAGAACACTGAAGCTTTCTTT.

DNA for the CDR3: TGTGCCAGCAGGGCCGGGTGGACCGGGGAGCTGTTTTTT. This encodes CASRAGWTGELFF. The V call is TRBV27, the J call TRBJ2-2; D uncertain. CDR1 MNHEY and CDR2 SMNVEV come from the germline V gene (reference sequence). The CDR3 has 13 amino acids. V lost 6 bases to trimming and J lost 5 bases, with 10 bases between them.

V is TRBV24-1 and J is TRBJ1-1; no firm D call. The germline V and J ends were trimmed by 3 bases and 2 bases, with 6 bases remaining between them. Germline loops: CDR1 KGHDR, CDR2 SFDVKD. The CDR3 consists of 13 residues. DNA of the CDR3: TGTGCCACCAGTGATCGCGGCAACACTGAAGCTTTCTTT. Protein sequence: CATSDRGNTEAFF.